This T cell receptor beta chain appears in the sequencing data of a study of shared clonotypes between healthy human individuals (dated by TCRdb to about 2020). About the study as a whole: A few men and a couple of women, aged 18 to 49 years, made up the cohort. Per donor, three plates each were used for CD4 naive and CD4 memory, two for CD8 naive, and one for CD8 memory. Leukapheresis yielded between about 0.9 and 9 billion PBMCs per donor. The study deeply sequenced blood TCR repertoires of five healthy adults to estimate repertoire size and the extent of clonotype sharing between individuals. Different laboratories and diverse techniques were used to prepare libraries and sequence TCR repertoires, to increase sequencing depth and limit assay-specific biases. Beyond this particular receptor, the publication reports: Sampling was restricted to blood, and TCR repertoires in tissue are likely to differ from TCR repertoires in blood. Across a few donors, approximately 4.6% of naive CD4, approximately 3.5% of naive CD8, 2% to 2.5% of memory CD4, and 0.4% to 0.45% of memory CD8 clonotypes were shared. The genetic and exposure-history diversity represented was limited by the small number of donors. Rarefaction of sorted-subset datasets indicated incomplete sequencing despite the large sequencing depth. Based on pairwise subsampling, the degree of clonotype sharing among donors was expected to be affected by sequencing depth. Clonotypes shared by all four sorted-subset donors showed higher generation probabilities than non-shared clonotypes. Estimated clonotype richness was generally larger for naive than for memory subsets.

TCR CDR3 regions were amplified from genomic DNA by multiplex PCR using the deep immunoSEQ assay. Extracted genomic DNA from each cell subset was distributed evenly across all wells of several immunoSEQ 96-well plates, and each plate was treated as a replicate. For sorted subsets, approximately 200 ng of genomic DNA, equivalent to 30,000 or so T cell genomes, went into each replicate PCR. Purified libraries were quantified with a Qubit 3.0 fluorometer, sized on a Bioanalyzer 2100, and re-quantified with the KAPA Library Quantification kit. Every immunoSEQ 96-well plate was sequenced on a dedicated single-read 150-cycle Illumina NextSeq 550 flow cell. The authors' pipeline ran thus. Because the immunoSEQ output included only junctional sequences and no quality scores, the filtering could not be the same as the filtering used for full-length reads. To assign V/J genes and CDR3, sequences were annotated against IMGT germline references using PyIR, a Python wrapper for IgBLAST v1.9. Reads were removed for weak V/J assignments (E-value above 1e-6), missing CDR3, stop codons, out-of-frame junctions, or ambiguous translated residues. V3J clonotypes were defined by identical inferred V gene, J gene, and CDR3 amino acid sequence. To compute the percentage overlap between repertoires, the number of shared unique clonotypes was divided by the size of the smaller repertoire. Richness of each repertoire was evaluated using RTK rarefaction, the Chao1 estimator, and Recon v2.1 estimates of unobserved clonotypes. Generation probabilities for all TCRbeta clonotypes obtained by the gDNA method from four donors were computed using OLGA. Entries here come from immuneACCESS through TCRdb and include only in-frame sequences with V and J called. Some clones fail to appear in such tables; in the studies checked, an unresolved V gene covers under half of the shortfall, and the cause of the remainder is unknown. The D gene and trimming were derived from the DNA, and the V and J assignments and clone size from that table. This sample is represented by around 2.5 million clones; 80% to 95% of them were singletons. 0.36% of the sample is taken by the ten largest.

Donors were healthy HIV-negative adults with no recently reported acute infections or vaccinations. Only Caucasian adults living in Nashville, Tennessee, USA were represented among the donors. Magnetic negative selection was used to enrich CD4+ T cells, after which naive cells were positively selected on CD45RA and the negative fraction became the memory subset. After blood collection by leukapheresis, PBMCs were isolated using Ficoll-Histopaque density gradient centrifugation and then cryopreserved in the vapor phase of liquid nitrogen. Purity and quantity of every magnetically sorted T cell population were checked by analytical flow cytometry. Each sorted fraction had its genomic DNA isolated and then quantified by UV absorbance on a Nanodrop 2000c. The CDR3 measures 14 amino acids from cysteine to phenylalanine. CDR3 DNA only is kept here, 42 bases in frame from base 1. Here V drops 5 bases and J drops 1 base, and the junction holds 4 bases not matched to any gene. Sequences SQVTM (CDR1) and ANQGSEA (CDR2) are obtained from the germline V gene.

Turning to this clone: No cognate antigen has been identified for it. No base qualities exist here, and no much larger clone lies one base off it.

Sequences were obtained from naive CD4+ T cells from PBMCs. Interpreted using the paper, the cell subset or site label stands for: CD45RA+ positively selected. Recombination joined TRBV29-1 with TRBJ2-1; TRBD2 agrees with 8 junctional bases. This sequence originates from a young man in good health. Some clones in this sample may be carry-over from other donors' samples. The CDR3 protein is CSVPSGPSYNEQFF. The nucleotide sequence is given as TGCAGCGTTCCTAGCGGGCCTTCCTACAATGAGCAGTTCTTC.